A selection of T cell receptor beta chains follows, all from one sample in a study of shared clonotypes between healthy human individuals. TCRdb's copy holds only in-frame clones and misses some; the assay was immunoSEQ multiplex PCR. The sample has roughly 2.1 million clones, under 95% seen once; the top ten hold roughly 1.7%. The sequenced sample consisted of naive CD8+ T cells from PBMCs. The receptor source for this set is a young man in good health. Some clones in this sample may be carry-over from other donors' samples. CDR3s include the opening cysteine and the closing phenylalanine or tryptophan. Fields, in order: J gene, D gene, V gene, CDR3 length, CDR3 protein, CDR3 DNA. D genes are given only for firm matches.

j_call: TRBJ2-1; d_call: .; v_call: TRBV20-1; cdr3_length: 11; cdr3_aa: CSAFPYNEQFF; cdr3_nt: TGCAGTGCATTCCCGTACAATGAGCAGTTCTTC
j_call: TRBJ1-2; d_call: .; v_call: TRBV7-9; cdr3_length: 14; cdr3_aa: CASSSGTFGYGYTF; cdr3_nt: TGTGCCAGCAGCTCCGGGACCTTCGGCTATGGCTACACCTTC
j_call: TRBJ2-1; d_call: .; v_call: TRBV6-4; cdr3_length: 15; cdr3_aa: CASSPRGATYNEQFF; cdr3_nt: TGTGCCAGCAGTCCCCGAGGGGCCACCTACAATGAGCAGTTCTTC
j_call: TRBJ2-3; d_call: TRBD1; v_call: TRBV25-1; cdr3_length: 15; cdr3_aa: CASSGSGGWTDTQYF; cdr3_nt: TGTGCCAGCAGTGGGTCAGGGGGCTGGACAGATACGCAGTATTTT
j_call: TRBJ2-1; d_call: .; v_call: TRBV5-8; cdr3_length: 15; cdr3_aa: CASSFLGSLGNEQFF; cdr3_nt: TGTGCCAGCAGCTTCCTCGGGAGCCTAGGCAATGAGCAGTTCTTC
j_call: TRBJ1-2; d_call: .; v_call: TRBV29-1; cdr3_length: 14; cdr3_aa: CSAAQGGSGIGYTF; cdr3_nt: TGCAGCGCTGCCCAGGGCGGAAGCGGTATAGGCTACACCTTC
j_call: TRBJ2-7; d_call: .; v_call: TRBV7-8; cdr3_length: 15; cdr3_aa: CASSLTPSRMNEQYF; cdr3_nt: TGTGCCAGCAGCTTAACCCCATCACGAATGAACGAGCAGTACTTC
j_call: TRBJ1-1; d_call: .; v_call: TRBV6-5; cdr3_length: 13; cdr3_aa: CASSSDSGVRAFF; cdr3_nt: TGTGCCAGCAGTTCGGACAGTGGAGTTCGAGCTTTCTTT
j_call: TRBJ2-1; d_call: .; v_call: TRBV6-4; cdr3_length: 16; cdr3_aa: CASSDMVGASYNEQFF; cdr3_nt: TGTGCCAGCAGTGACATGGTGGGAGCCTCCTACAATGAGCAGTTCTTC
j_call: TRBJ2-2; d_call: .; v_call: TRBV19; cdr3_length: 13; cdr3_aa: CASSIGVHRELFF; cdr3_nt: TGTGCCAGTAGTATTGGGGTACACCGGGAGCTGTTTTTT
j_call: TRBJ2-1; d_call: .; v_call: TRBV2; cdr3_length: 15; cdr3_aa: CASSEGRAGYNEQFF; cdr3_nt: TGTGCCAGCAGTGAAGGTAGAGCGGGTTACAATGAGCAGTTCTTC
j_call: TRBJ2-1; d_call: .; v_call: TRBV10-3; cdr3_length: 15; cdr3_aa: CAISEGGASYNEQFF; cdr3_nt: TGTGCCATCAGTGAGGGCGGGGCATCCTACAATGAGCAGTTCTTC
j_call: TRBJ2-3; d_call: .; v_call: TRBV7-8; cdr3_length: 17; cdr3_aa: CASPPTVPAASTDTQYF; cdr3_nt: TGTGCCAGCCCCCCCACCGTTCCGGCAGCAAGCACAGATACGCAGTATTTT
j_call: TRBJ2-6; d_call: TRBD1; v_call: TRBV9; cdr3_length: 18; cdr3_aa: CASSETGVPSSGANVLTF; cdr3_nt: TGTGCCAGCAGCGAAACAGGGGTCCCTAGCTCTGGGGCCAACGTCCTGACTTTC
j_call: TRBJ1-1; d_call: TRBD1; v_call: TRBV4-1; cdr3_length: 14; cdr3_aa: CASTPGGRNTEAFF; cdr3_nt: TGCGCCAGCACCCCAGGGGGGAGGAACACTGAAGCTTTCTTT
j_call: TRBJ2-6; d_call: .; v_call: TRBV4-2; cdr3_length: 18; cdr3_aa: CASSPLPGPHSGANVLTF; cdr3_nt: TGTGCCAGCAGCCCCCTCCCCGGGCCCCACTCTGGGGCCAACGTCCTGACTTTC
j_call: TRBJ2-2; d_call: TRBD1; v_call: TRBV27; cdr3_length: 18; cdr3_aa: CASSLVPFKDRDTGELFF; cdr3_nt: TGTGCCAGCAGTTTGGTCCCCTTCAAGGACAGGGACACCGGGGAGCTGTTTTTT
j_call: TRBJ2-2; d_call: .; v_call: TRBV15; cdr3_length: 17; cdr3_aa: CATTPHGRRKGVGELFF; cdr3_nt: TGTGCCACCACCCCGCATGGGCGTCGTAAAGGGGTCGGGGAGCTGTTTTTT
j_call: TRBJ2-1; d_call: TRBD2; v_call: TRBV19; cdr3_length: 15; cdr3_aa: CASSFGTSRFGEQFF; cdr3_nt: TGTGCCAGTAGTTTCGGGACTAGCCGTTTTGGTGAGCAGTTCTTC
j_call: TRBJ2-3; d_call: .; v_call: TRBV27; cdr3_length: 15; cdr3_aa: CASSFSDSLTDTQYF; cdr3_nt: TGTGCCAGCAGTTTCAGCGACAGTCTAACAGATACGCAGTATTTT
j_call: TRBJ2-5; d_call: .; v_call: TRBV9; cdr3_length: 15; cdr3_aa: CASSPGGAIQETQYF; cdr3_nt: TGTGCCAGCAGCCCCGGGGGAGCGATACAAGAGACCCAGTACTTC
j_call: TRBJ2-7; d_call: .; v_call: TRBV4-1; cdr3_length: 13; cdr3_aa: CASSLNVNYEQYF; cdr3_nt: TGCGCCAGCAGTCTCAACGTAAACTACGAGCAGTACTTC
j_call: TRBJ1-1; d_call: .; v_call: TRBV5-6; cdr3_length: 13; cdr3_aa: CASSPLPNTEAFF; cdr3_nt: TGTGCCAGCAGCCCGTTACCGAACACTGAAGCTTTCTTT
j_call: TRBJ2-7; d_call: .; v_call: TRBV28; cdr3_length: 15; cdr3_aa: CASSLWGKGDYEQYF; cdr3_nt: TGTGCCAGCAGTTTATGGGGTAAAGGAGACTACGAGCAGTACTTC
j_call: TRBJ2-7; d_call: TRBD1; v_call: TRBV28; cdr3_length: 14; cdr3_aa: CASSPGTGSREQYF; cdr3_nt: TGTGCCAGCAGTCCAGGGACAGGGTCTAGGGAGCAGTACTTC
j_call: TRBJ1-3; d_call: TRBD1; v_call: TRBV7-2; cdr3_length: 16; cdr3_aa: CASSVIMGQGLNTIYF; cdr3_nt: TGTGCCAGCAGCGTAATAATGGGACAGGGATTAAACACCATATATTTT
j_call: TRBJ1-5; d_call: .; v_call: TRBV4-3; cdr3_length: 16; cdr3_aa: CASSQDRQGVNQPQHF; cdr3_nt: TGCGCCAGCAGCCAAGATAGGCAGGGCGTCAATCAGCCCCAGCATTTT
j_call: TRBJ2-2; d_call: .; v_call: TRBV6-5; cdr3_length: 16; cdr3_aa: CASSYREAAQPGELFF; cdr3_nt: TGTGCCAGCAGTTACCGCGAGGCAGCGCAACCCGGGGAGCTGTTTTTT
j_call: TRBJ2-5; d_call: TRBD2; v_call: TRBV7-2; cdr3_length: 17; cdr3_aa: CASSLARLAGSQETQYF; cdr3_nt: TGTGCCAGCAGCTTAGCCCGACTAGCGGGGAGCCAAGAGACCCAGTACTTC
j_call: TRBJ1-2; d_call: TRBD1; v_call: TRBV27; cdr3_length: 19; cdr3_aa: CASSSAERTGGLPNYGYTF; cdr3_nt: TGTGCCAGCAGTTCCGCCGAGAGGACAGGGGGGCTACCTAACTATGGCTACACCTTC
j_call: TRBJ2-7; d_call: .; v_call: TRBV19; cdr3_length: 13; cdr3_aa: CASSPRTVYEQYF; cdr3_nt: TGTGCCAGTAGTCCCCGGACAGTCTACGAGCAGTACTTC
j_call: TRBJ2-7; d_call: TRBD1; v_call: TRBV7-9; cdr3_length: 15; cdr3_aa: CASSLSRTGPYEQYF; cdr3_nt: TGTGCCAGCAGCTTGAGTAGGACAGGTCCCTACGAGCAGTACTTC
j_call: TRBJ1-2; d_call: .; v_call: TRBV25-1; cdr3_length: 13; cdr3_aa: CASSPGSNYGYTF; cdr3_nt: TGTGCCAGCAGCCCCGGAAGTAACTATGGCTACACCTTC